Below are 19 T cell receptor beta chains sequenced from a single sample in a study of blood T cell repertoires in COVID-19. The assay was immunoSEQ multiplex PCR, and TCRdb's table has in-frame clones only and misses some. Here the sample spans nearly 30,000 clones, approximately 80% being singletons. Sequencing was carried out using peripheral blood. Receptors were obtained from a woman in her 70s with acute or convalescent COVID-19.

This clone showed up just a few times. V and J are TRBV7-9 and TRBJ1-1; D unclear. This CDR3 is 13 amino acids long. The germline CDR1 and CDR2 sequences are SEHNR and FQNEAQ (reference sequence). The germline V and J ends were trimmed by 0 bases and 2 bases, with 4 bases remaining between them. The chain's CDR3 is CASSLAPNTEAFF. DNA for the CDR3: TGTGCCAGCAGCTTAGCTCCTAACACTGAAGCTTTCTTT.

This chain links TRBV4-2 with TRBJ2-3; 9 nucleotides match TRBD2. The CDR3 is 16 residues long. Trimming cost V 0 bases and J 4 bases; bases outside gene matches: 5. Germline values: CDR1 LGHNA, CDR2 YNFKEQ. DNA for the CDR3: TGTGCCAGCAGCCAAGATAGCGGGAGAGGGGCAGATACGCAGTATTTT. Its translation: CASSQDSGRGADTQYF.

This chain uses TRBV9 with TRBJ2-2; 7 bases match TRBD2. The CDR3 is 17 amino acids. Germline V gene sequence: CDR1 SGDLS, CDR2 YYNGEE. Trimming took 0 bases from V and 4 from J; bases not matched to a gene: 9. The CDR3 here is CASSVGLRGSLTGELFF. CDR3 coding DNA: TGTGCCAGCAGCGTAGGGTTGCGGGGGAGCCTCACCGGGGAGCTGTTTTTT.

V usage is TRBV5-6 and J usage is TRBJ2-7, with TRBD2 as a possible D gene (5 bases). The CDR3 totals 12 residues. Deletions cut 4 bases from V and 6 bases from J, with 11 bases between. Germline CDR1 reads SGHDT; CDR2 reads YYEEEE. The CDR3 loop reads CASSTGLVEQYF. In DNA, the CDR3 is TGTGCCAGCAGCACGGGGTTGGTCGAGCAGTACTTC.

This clone was seen a single time. The chain employs TRBV6-6 and TRBJ2-7, with 9 bases aligning to TRBD1. Germline V CDR1 and CDR2: MNHNY, SVGAGI (reference sequence). This CDR3 is built from 14 residues. The V and J ends lost 7 bases and 6 bases, in that order; junction bases with no gene match: 10. The CDR3 here is CASTYGGQGAEQYF. CDR3 DNA: TGTGCCAGCACCTACGGGGGACAGGGTGCCGAGCAGTACTTC.

The V call is TRBV6-5, the J call TRBJ2-5; perhaps TRBD1 as D (5 bases). The germline CDR1 and CDR2 sequences are MNHEY and SVGAGI. Trimming took off 6 bases at V and 0 bases at J, with 11 bases between the two ends. The CDR3 covers 14 residues. The CDR3 sequence: CASRAGLYQETQYF. CDR3 coding DNA: TGTGCCAGCAGGGCAGGGTTGTACCAAGAGACCCAGTACTTC.

The rearrangement uses TRBV6-6 and TRBJ2-1; TRBD2 matches 8 bases. The CDR3 consists of 16 residues. Looked up from germline, CDR1 is MNHNY and CDR2 is SVGAGI (reference sequence). V dropped 2 bases and J dropped 1; count of bases not matched to a gene: 4. The CDR3 region is CASSYKTSGSYNEQFF. The CDR3 DNA reads as TGTGCCAGCAGTTACAAAACTAGCGGTTCCTACAATGAGCAGTTCTTC.

This clone has just a few counts. J is TRBJ2-5 and V is TRBV9, with D unresolved. The CDR3 is 13 amino acids. The V and J ends lost 3 bases and 5 bases respectively, with 11 bases between them. CDR1 SGDLS and CDR2 YYNGEE come from the germline V gene. CDR3 sequence (DNA): TGTGCCAGCAGCGACCGTTTGCGGGAGACCCAGTACTTC. Amino acid sequence: CASSDRLRETQYF.

The J gene is TRBJ2-7, the V gene TRBV7-8; TRBD2 aligns across 9 bases. Germline values: CDR1 SGHVS, CDR2 FQNEAQ. V was pared by 5 bases and J by 1 base, with 12 bases of the junction left unmatched. The CDR3 extends over 17 amino acids. The CDR3 sequence: CASSRMATSGQSYEQYF. The DNA for the CDR3 is TGTGCCAGCAGCCGGATGGCAACTAGCGGGCAATCCTACGAGCAGTACTTC. Filled out from reference TRBV7-8 and TRBJ2-7, the complete variable domain reads GAGVSQSPRYKVAKRGQDVALRCDPISGHVSLFWYQQALGQGPEFLTYFQNEAQLDKSGLPSDRFFAERPEGSVSTLKIQRTQQEDSAVYLCASSRMATSGQSYEQYFGPGTRLTVT.

This sequence joins TRBV9 and TRBJ2-1; no clear D gene. CDR3 length: 12 residues. Germline loops: CDR1 SGDLS, CDR2 YYNGEE. The ends were cut back, 0 bases at V and 9 bases at J, with 7 bases in the middle. The CDR3 bases are TGTGCCAGCAGCGTAGGTACTCTTGAGCAGTTCTTC. It codes for CASSVGTLEQFF.

This clone showed up just once. This sequence joins TRBV9 and TRBJ2-7; TRBD2 matches 10 bases. The CDR3 loop spans 15 amino acids. V was pared by 3 bases and J by 0 bases, with 3 bases of the junction left unmatched. Germline V gene sequence: CDR1 SGDLS, CDR2 YYNGEE. The CDR3 loop reads CASSASSGGSYEQYF. In nucleotides, the CDR3 is TGTGCCAGCAGCGCTTCTAGCGGGGGCTCCTACGAGCAGTACTTC.

A few counts support this clone. V gene TRBV11-3 combines with J gene TRBJ1-1; 7 nucleotides line up with TRBD1. CDR1 and CDR2 (germline): SGHNT, YENEEA. This CDR3 comprises 13 residues. Trimming at V came to 4 bases and at J to 8 bases, leaving 7 bases not matched to a gene. The CDR3 reads CASSSQGGLEAFF. The CDR3 DNA sequence: TGTGCCAGCAGCTCCCAAGGGGGCCTGGAAGCTTTCTTT.

This clone has a handful of counts. V and J are TRBV6-6 and TRBJ1-5; 9 positions agree with TRBD1. The CDR3 covers 14 residues. The germline V gene encodes CDR1 MNHNY and CDR2 SVGAGI (reference sequence). The trim removed 6 bases at V and 2 bases at J, leaving 2 bases unmatched. CDR3 residues: CASSRDRGNQPQHF. The CDR3 DNA follows: TGTGCCAGCAGCCGGGACAGGGGCAATCAGCCCCAGCATTTT.

CDR3 sequence: CSVGEGGEKLFF. CDR3 nucleotide sequence: TGCAGCGTTGGGGAGGGTGGGGAAAAACTGTTTTTT. The chain combines TRBV29-1 with TRBJ1-4; D is uncertain. V lost 4 bases and J lost 8, with 11 bases in between. The CDR3 spans 12 residues. Per the germline V gene, CDR1 is SQVTM and CDR2 is ANQGSEA.

The genes are TRBV19 and TRBJ2-7, with D perhaps TRBD2 (6 bases). CDR3 length: 15 amino acids. The V and J ends lost 8 bases and 2 bases respectively, with 19 bases between them. Germline-derived CDR1 and CDR2 are LNHDA and SQIVND (reference sequence). CDR3 DNA sequence: TGTGCCAGTCGCCGGTCTGGGGGGATGCCCTACGAGCAGTACTTC. Amino acids: CASRRSGGMPYEQYF.

The chain uses TRBV7-2 and TRBJ2-1; 9 nucleotides match TRBD2. This CDR3 is built from 15 residues. CDR1 and CDR2 from the germline V gene are SGHTA and FQGNSA. V dropped 1 base and J dropped 8; count of bases not matched to a gene: 6. The CDR3 reads CASSLGRGGPDEQFF. CDR3 nucleotide sequence: TGTGCCAGCAGCTTAGGGCGGGGGGGCCCAGATGAGCAGTTCTTC.

The rearrangement joins TRBV29-1 to TRBJ2-3; 7 bases align to TRBD1. With V trimmed by 3 bases and J by 0 bases, 6 bases remained unmatched. The CDR3 runs to 15 residues. Germline CDR1 and CDR2: SQVTM and ANQGSEA. The DNA of the CDR3 is TGCAGCGTTGAGTCGCAGGGGGAGAGCACAGATACGCAGTATTTT. It encodes CSVESQGESTDTQYF.

The V gene is TRBV28, the J gene TRBJ1-2; perhaps TRBD1 as D (5 bases). V shed 6 bases and J shed 0 bases, with 14 bases lying between them. The CDR3 runs 15 residues. Germline V gene lookup returns CDR1 MDHEN and CDR2 SYDVKM. CDR3 protein: CASSPAGPANYGYTF. DNA of the CDR3: TGTGCCAGCAGCCCCGCAGGGCCCGCTAACTATGGCTACACCTTC.

The sample holds a few counts of this clone. The V call is TRBV29-1, the J call TRBJ2-7; 7 bases align to TRBD1. This CDR3 is 13 amino acids long. Germline values: CDR1 SQVTM, CDR2 ANQGSEA. V dropped 4 bases and J dropped 6; count of bases not matched to a gene: 9. CDR3 region: CSVALGTGAEQYF. The CDR3 nucleotides read TGCAGCGTTGCATTAGGAACAGGGGCCGAGCAGTACTTC.